Below, 19 T cell receptor beta chains from the same sample are listed, as sequenced in a study of immune evolution from preneoplasia to lung adenocarcinoma (dated by TCRdb to the early 2020s). The protocol used for the library was the immunoSEQ multiplex PCR assay. TCRdb stores this immuneACCESS table with in-frame sequences only. Part of the clones is absent; in the studies checked, under half of the shortfall reflects unresolved V genes, and no reason is known for the rest. The sample profile shows 6,500 to 9,500 clones; around 82% of them were found once. 2% to 2.5% of the sample belongs to the ten largest clones. The sequencing sample was made of FFPE minimally invasive lung adenocarcinoma tissue. The sample's cell subset or site label, in plain terms: micro-invasive lung adenocarcinoma (MIA). Receptors were obtained from an elderly person with lung adenocarcinoma.

This clone was recorded only once. The chain uses TRBV5-8 and TRBJ2-7; D gene unclear. Between the trimmed V and J ends, which lost 4 bases and 0 bases, there was a span of 5 bases. This CDR3 comprises 12 residues. CDR1 and CDR2 from the germline V gene are SGHTS and YDEGEE. The CDR3: CASSPLSYEQYF. The CDR3 nucleotides are TGTGCCAGCAGCCCTCTCTCCTACGAGCAGTACTTC.

J is TRBJ1-2 and V is TRBV5-1, with D possibly being TRBD1 (5 bases). Per the germline V gene, CDR1 is SGHRS and CDR2 is YFSETQ. This CDR3 region has 14 residues. The V end lost 1 base, the J end lost 3 bases, and 10 bases lay between the germline ends. The CDR3 protein is CASSLLPGDYGYTF. The CDR3 region has the DNA TGCGCCAGCAGCTTGTTACCGGGGGACTATGGCTACACCTTC.

CDR3 sequence reads: CASSTSLTAPSYEQYF. In DNA, the CDR3 is TGTGCCAGTAGTACTTCTTTGACTGCCCCAAGTTACGAGCAGTACTTC. The V gene is TRBV19, the J gene TRBJ2-7; D not certain. Germline V lookup: CDR1 LNHDA, CDR2 SQIVND (reference sequence). V was pared by 4 bases and J by 4 bases, with 20 bases between. CDR3 length equals 16 residues.

This clone has more than one count but fewer than ten. This rearrangement joins TRBV5-1 to TRBJ1-4, with D perhaps TRBD1 (5 bases). V shed 6 bases and J shed 0 bases, with 21 bases lying between them. The CDR3 is 18 residues long. Germline V gene lookup returns CDR1 SGHRS and CDR2 YFSETQ. In nucleotides, the CDR3 is TGCGCCAGCAAGTTACGGGGGGACGGGGTTGCAACTAATGAAAAACTGTTTTTT. This codes for CASKLRGDGVATNEKLFF.

This clone was detected only a few times. The rearrangement uses TRBV10-1 and TRBJ2-2, with D unclear. Trimming removed 3 bases from V and 4 bases from J, with 12 bases in between. The CDR3 runs to 15 residues. Per the germline V gene, CDR1 is WNHNN and CDR2 is SYGVQD (reference sequence). CDR3 sequence (DNA): TGCGCCAGCAGTGAACGGCTCGGTGGCACCGGGGAGCTGTTTTTT. This gives the protein CASSERLGGTGELFF.

V usage is TRBV6-1 and J usage is TRBJ2-7; D remains ambiguous. The CDR3 is 12 residues long. V was clipped by 8 bases and J by 0 bases, with 8 bases between them. From germline, CDR1 is MNHNS and CDR2 SASEGT. DNA for the CDR3: TGTGCCAGCGCACAGAGCTCCTACGAGCAGTACTTC. The encoded protein is CASAQSSYEQYF.

J is TRBJ2-3 and V is TRBV11-3, with D uncertain. V lost 0 bases to trimming and J lost 8 bases, with 6 bases between them. Germline CDR1 reads SGHNT; CDR2 reads YENEEA. The CDR3 runs 12 residues. CDR3 sequence: CASSLDSPTQYF. The CDR3, as DNA: TGTGCCAGCAGCTTAGATAGCCCTACGCAGTATTTT.

The chain recombines TRBV7-9 with TRBJ2-3; D possibly corresponds to TRBD1 (6 bases). There are 17 residues in the CDR3. V gave up 5 bases and J gave up 2 bases, with 20 bases separating them. From germline, CDR1 is SEHNR and CDR2 FQNEAQ (reference sequence). DNA for the CDR3: TGTGCCAGCAGCCCAGGGGAAGGAGAGCGGTCCACAGATACGCAGTATTTT. The encoded protein is CASSPGEGERSTDTQYF.

This clone showed up just a few times. This chain joins TRBV5-4 and TRBJ2-1; D perhaps matches TRBD2 (5 bases). Trimming left V 2 bases short and J 7 bases short, with 16 bases between. CDR3 length: 15 amino acids. Germline V CDR1 and CDR2: SGHNT, YYREEE (reference sequence). The CDR3 loop reads CASSFSLGLGNEQFF. The DNA for the CDR3 is TGTGCCAGCAGCTTCTCACTAGGTTTAGGGAATGAGCAGTTCTTC.

The chain carries TRBV4-2 and TRBJ2-1; D call uncertain. Germline CDR1 LGHNA, CDR2 YNFKEQ. CDR3 size: 12 residues. Trimming stripped 4 bases from V and 10 bases from J, with 11 bases between. The CDR3 reads CASSPSSWEQFF. The CDR3 DNA is TGTGCCAGCAGCCCCTCCAGCTGGGAGCAGTTCTTC.

CDR3 in DNA: TGCGCCAGCCGGGCTGTGGCAGATACGCAGTATTTT. Residues: CASRAVADTQYF. The chain recombines TRBV5-1 with TRBJ2-3; D gene uncertain. The V gene's germline CDR1 is SGHRS and CDR2 YFSETQ. V was trimmed by 7 bases and J by 4 bases, leaving 10 bases between them. This CDR3 has 12 residues.

The chain carries TRBV5-1 and TRBJ2-7, with D perhaps being TRBD1 or TRBD2 (5 bases each). Germline V gene lookup returns CDR1 SGHRS and CDR2 YFSETQ. The CDR3 contains 19 residues. Trimming left V 4 bases short and J 6 bases short, with 32 bases between. The CDR3 protein is CASSPFPPRRSEGESEQYF. CDR3 nucleotides: TGCGCCAGCAGCCCGTTCCCCCCCAGGCGAAGCGAAGGGGAGAGCGAGCAGTACTTC.

This clone was picked up a small number of times. The chain uses TRBV11-3 and TRBJ2-1; 8 nucleotides align to TRBD2. V lost 5 bases and J lost 10; bases outside the gene matches: 7. Germline lookup yields CDR1 SGHNT and CDR2 YENEEA. The CDR3 is made up of 13 amino acids. Here the CDR3 DNA reads TGTGCCAGCAGCAAAAATGGACTAGCCGAGCAGTTCTTC. It translates to CASSKNGLAEQFF. Full variable domain (remainder filled in from reference TRBV11-3 and TRBJ2-1): EAGVVQSPRYKIIEKKQPVAFWCNPISGHNTLYWYLQNLGQGPELLIRYENEEAVDDSQLPKDRFSAERLKGVDSTLKIQPAELGDSAVYLCASSKNGLAEQFFGPGTRLTVL.

The chain couples TRBV5-4 to TRBJ2-7; D not resolved. This CDR3 has 15 amino acids. CDR1 is SGHNT, CDR2 YYREEE, per germline (reference sequence). With 3 bases removed from V and 5 bases from J, the gap between germline ends came to 18 bases. The CDR3 is CASSSRADTRDEQYF. The CDR3 DNA sequence: TGTGCCAGCAGCTCACGGGCAGACACCCGGGACGAGCAGTACTTC.

This chain joins TRBV19 and TRBJ1-1; the D gene is possibly TRBD1 (5 bases). The germline V gene encodes CDR1 LNHDA and CDR2 SQIVND (reference sequence). V lost 6 bases and J 10 bases, leaving 12 bases between the germline ends. CDR3 length: 11 residues. CDR3 residues: CASREGRSAFF. The CDR3 DNA sequence: TGTGCCAGTAGGGAGGGGCGATCAGCTTTCTTT.

This clone was detected once. The chain joins TRBV27 to TRBJ2-1, with 10 bases matching TRBD2. With 5 bases clipped from V and 9 bases from J, the junction kept 7 bases outside the gene matches. CDR3 size: 14 residues. Germline-derived CDR1 and CDR2 are MNHEY and SMNVEV (reference sequence). The CDR3 spells CASSQRGGGSEQFF. CDR3 DNA sequence: TGTGCCAGCAGTCAGCGGGGGGGCGGGAGTGAGCAGTTCTTC.

The chain uses TRBV19 and TRBJ2-7; the match to TRBD1 covers 7 bases. The V segment lost 0 bases and the J segment 3 bases; nucleotides outside the gene matches: 2. This CDR3 region has 14 residues. Germline values: CDR1 LNHDA, CDR2 SQIVND (reference sequence). CDR3 DNA: TGTGCCAGTAGTATAGATCCAGGGGGCTACGAGCAGTACTTC. Translation: CASSIDPGGYEQYF.

The V gene is TRBV27, the J gene TRBJ2-5; 15 bases are a match to TRBD2. The CDR3 contains 16 residues. Looked up from germline, CDR1 is MNHEY and CDR2 is SMNVEV (reference sequence). Losses at the gene ends were 7 bases for V and 3 bases for J; bases not matched to a gene: 6. CDR3 in DNA: TGTGCCAGCAAGACCGGACTAGCGGGGGGGGAAGAGACCCAGTACTTC. Translating gives CASKTGLAGGEETQYF.

The chain has TRBV28 and TRBJ2-1; D tentatively reads TRBD1 or TRBD2 (5 bases each). From germline, CDR1 is MDHEN and CDR2 SYDVKM. Trimming left V 2 bases short and J 2 bases short, with 10 bases between. The CDR3 extends over 15 amino acids. CDR3 bases: TGTGCCAGCAGTTTACCAGGGACCCCCTACAATGAGCAGTTCTTC. Protein: CASSLPGTPYNEQFF.